This T cell receptor beta chain was sequenced in a study of cytomegalovirus exposure and HLA in healthy donors. Study findings and constraints: When the data were analyzed later, several of the most significant clusters appeared to be linked to common viral pathogens.

In germline, CDR1 is SGHRS, CDR2 YFSETQ. The length of the CDR3 is 15 residues. V was clipped by 0 bases and J by 4 bases, with 13 bases between them. On this clone itself: No antigen is known for it.

PCR employed 60 Vbeta and 13 Jbeta primers. The data were produced by immunoSEQ multiplex PCR, yet TCRdb's version contains in-frame clones alone and is incomplete. This sample has about 160,000 clones; around 86% occur once, and the top ten carry roughly 4%. Sequencing used PBMCs. The receptor comes from a man between 45 and 60 years old in good health and CMV-seropositive. The rearrangement uses TRBV5-1 and TRBJ1-1, with a tentative D call TRBD1 (5 bases). Here the CDR3 reads CASSLGGRLGTEAFF. The CDR3 bases are TGCGCCAGCAGCTTGGGGGGCAGATTGGGCACTGAAGCTTTCTTT.